The text below deals with one T cell receptor (beta chain). This clone came up once. It lacks a known antigen. No much larger clone is present one base from it, and per-base qualities are unavailable. What this sample's time point label stands for: proximal margin of the surgical specimen (macroscopically non-inflamed). Adults with ileal or ileocolonic Crohn's disease for whom ileocolonic resection was indicated were considered eligible. Whole ileal mucosal biopsies were stored frozen at -80°C before DNA extraction. Genomic DNA was extracted from frozen whole biopsies with a TRizol-based method and quantified on a NanoDrop 2000 spectrophotometer. The library was prepared using the immunoSEQ multiplex PCR assay. A two-step, amplification bias-controlled multiplex PCR was used by Adaptive Biotechnology to amplify CDR3 regions from genomic DNA. Primers for every V and J gene segment were used in the first PCR, and barcodes and Illumina adapters were added in the second PCR. CDR3 libraries were sequenced using an Illumina instrument. On the authors' methods: Analysis combined the vendor-provided pipelines with custom analysis of raw data in R/Bioconductor under R version 3.3.0. Clonality, which ranges from 0 to 1, was calculated as the inverse of the normalised Shannon entropy across all productive clones. High-frequency clones were defined as the share of the repertoire occupied by the top 100 clones, with only clones passing a 95% confidence test being retained. Overlap between samples was measured with the Morisita-Horn index, while repertoire diversity was measured with the Simpson index. In its TCRdb copy, this immuneACCESS table keeps in-frame sequences only and misses some clones. Where compared with another copy, unresolved V genes explain less than half of these, and the others have no known cause. D and trimming were read from the DNA, whereas the V and J calls and clone size are those reported in that table. The sample yields some 2,000 clones; roughly 90% were counted once. Roughly a tenth of the sample goes to the ten largest clones.

The data belong to a study of T cell repertoires in ileal Crohn's disease (dated by TCRdb to between 2017 and 2020). A note on the overall study: The median duration of disease was around 8 years, and at the time of surgery roughly a third of patients were active smokers. Biopsies taken from the proximal margin of the surgical specimen made up the MI samples. A total of roughly 170 mucosal samples from approximately 57 patients were sequenced, collected from several sites on the surgical specimen and at postoperative endoscopy. The study was conducted in parallel with a multicentre cohort that was designed to identify predictors of early endoscopic recurrence following ileocolonic resection. Roughly half of the patients were given postoperative therapy, with about 18 on anti-TNF agents and about 11 on thiopurines. Five hundred nanograms of biopsy DNA per sample were submitted for commercial TCRB immunosequencing. The TCR repertoire was analysed in under 70 patients with Crohn's disease drawn from a prospective multicentre cohort. Every patient underwent surgery because of a complication, which was stricturing disease in 61% of cases and penetrating disease in around 40%. A Rutgeerts score above i0 was used to define endoscopic postoperative recurrence.

The V end gives up 5 bases and the J end 2 bases, leaving 6 bases in the junction not matched to a gene. Inclusive of the bounding cysteine and phenylalanine, the CDR3 is 15 residues long. Here the CDR3 DNA is all that survives: 45 bases in frame from base 1. From a lookup of the germline V gene, CDR1 and CDR2 are SGHTA and FQGTGA. What the work shows at the level of the full study, not this receptor alone: Compared with CD4 T cells, sorted CD8 T cells held more high-frequency clones, which suggests that the mucosal expansions were mostly CD8. A significantly higher proportion of clonal expansions was observed in active smokers at surgery than in non-smokers (approximately 28% vs 17%, p=0.02). Endoscopic recurrence was linked to a higher percentage of high-frequency clones at surgery, and recurrence occurred in every patient whose clonality exceeded 26.8% (18/57). Only a subgroup of patients, of unstated size, had mucosal CD4 and CD8 T cells sorted and sequenced.

This TCR derives from an adult with Crohn's disease. The chain employs TRBV7-3 and TRBJ2-3; TRBD1 aligns with 8 central bases. The sequenced sample was ileal tissue. The CDR3 is CASSPGQGYTDTQYF. The DNA is TGTGCCAGCAGCCCAGGACAGGGATACACAGATACGCAGTATTTT.